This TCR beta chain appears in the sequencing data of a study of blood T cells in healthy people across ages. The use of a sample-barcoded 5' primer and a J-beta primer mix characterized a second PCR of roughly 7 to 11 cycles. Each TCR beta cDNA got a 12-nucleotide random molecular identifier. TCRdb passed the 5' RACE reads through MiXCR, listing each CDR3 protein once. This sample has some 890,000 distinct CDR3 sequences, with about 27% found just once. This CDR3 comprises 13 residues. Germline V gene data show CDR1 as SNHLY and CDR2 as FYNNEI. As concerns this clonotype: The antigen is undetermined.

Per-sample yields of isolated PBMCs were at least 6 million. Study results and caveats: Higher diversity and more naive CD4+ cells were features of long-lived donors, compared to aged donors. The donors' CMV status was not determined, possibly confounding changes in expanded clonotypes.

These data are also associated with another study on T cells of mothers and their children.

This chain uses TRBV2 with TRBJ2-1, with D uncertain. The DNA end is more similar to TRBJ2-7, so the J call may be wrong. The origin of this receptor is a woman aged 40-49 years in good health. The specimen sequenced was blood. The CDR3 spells CASSGTNYNEQYF. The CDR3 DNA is TGTGCCAGCAGTGGCACGAACTACAATGAGCAGTACTTC.